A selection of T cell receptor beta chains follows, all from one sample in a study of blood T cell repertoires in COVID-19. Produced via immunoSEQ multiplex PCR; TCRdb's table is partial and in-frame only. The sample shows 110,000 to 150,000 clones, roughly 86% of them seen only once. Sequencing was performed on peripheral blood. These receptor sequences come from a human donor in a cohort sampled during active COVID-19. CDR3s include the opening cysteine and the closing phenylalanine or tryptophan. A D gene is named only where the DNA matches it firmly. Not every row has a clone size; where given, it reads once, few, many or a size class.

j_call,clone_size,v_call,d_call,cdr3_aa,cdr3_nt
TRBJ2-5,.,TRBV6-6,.,CASSTTGWVQETQYF,TGTGCCAGCTCAACAACCGGGTGGGTACAAGAGACCCAGTACTTC
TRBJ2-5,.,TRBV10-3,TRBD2,CAIRREGGETQYF,TGTGCCATCAGGCGGGAGGGGGGGGAGACCCAGTACTTC
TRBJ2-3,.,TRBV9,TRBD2,CASSVAAGGTTDTQYF,TGTGCCAGCAGCGTAGCGGCGGGGGGAACCACAGATACGCAGTATTTT
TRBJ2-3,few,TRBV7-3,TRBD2,CASSLRTSGGPTDTQYF,TGTGCCAGCAGCCTGAGGACTAGCGGGGGACCCACAGATACGCAGTATTTT
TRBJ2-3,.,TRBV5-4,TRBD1,CASRWQGAHPDTQYF,TGTGCCAGCAGGTGGCAGGGGGCGCACCCAGATACGCAGTATTTT
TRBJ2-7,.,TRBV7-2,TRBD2,CASSLTLAGDEQYF,TGTGCCAGCAGCTTAACCCTAGCGGGAGACGAGCAGTACTTC
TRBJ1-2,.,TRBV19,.,CASSGRNILNYGYTF,TGTGCCAGTAGTGGCAGGAACATCCTTAACTATGGCTACACCTTC
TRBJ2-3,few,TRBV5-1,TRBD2,CASSFGTSGFQSTDTQYF,TGCGCCAGCAGCTTCGGGACTAGCGGCTTCCAGAGCACAGATACGCAGTATTTT
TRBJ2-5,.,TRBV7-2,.,CASSLDSPKGSTQYF,TGTGCCAGCAGCCTGGACAGTCCCAAGGGAAGTACCCAGTACTTC
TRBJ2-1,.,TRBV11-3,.,CASSFLGGHLEQFF,TGTGCCAGCAGCTTTCTGGGGGGGCATTTGGAGCAGTTCTTC
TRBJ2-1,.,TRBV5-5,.,CASSFDRWNNEQFF,TGTGCCAGCAGCTTCGACAGGTGGAACAATGAGCAGTTCTTC
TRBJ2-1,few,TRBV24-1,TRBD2,CATSAQRAGVNEQFF,TGTGCCACCAGTGCTCAGCGGGCGGGAGTAAATGAGCAGTTCTTC
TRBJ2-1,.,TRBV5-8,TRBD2,CASSWGGGAFDEQFF,TGTGCCAGCAGCTGGGGCGGGGGGGCCTTTGATGAGCAGTTCTTC
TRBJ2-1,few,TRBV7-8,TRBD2,CASSSFGTSGGVINEQFF,TGTGCCAGCAGCTCCTTCGGGACTAGCGGGGGGGTAATCAATGAGCAGTTCTTC
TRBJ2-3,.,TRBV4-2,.,CASSQGAADTDTQYF,TGTGCCAGCAGCCAAGGGGCAGCGGACACAGATACGCAGTATTTT
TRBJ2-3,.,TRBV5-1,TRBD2,CASSLTSGVSSTDTQYF,TGCGCCAGCAGCTTGACTAGCGGGGTCTCTAGCACAGATACGCAGTATTTT
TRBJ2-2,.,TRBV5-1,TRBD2,CASSFGRARDTGELFF,TGCGCCAGCAGCTTCGGGAGGGCCAGAGACACCGGGGAGCTGTTTTTT
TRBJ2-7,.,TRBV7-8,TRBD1,CASSRLQGVGSYEQYF,TGTGCCAGCAGCCGCCTACAGGGGGTGGGCTCCTACGAGCAGTACTTC
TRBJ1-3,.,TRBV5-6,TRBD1,CASRKPGQGLIYSGNTIYF,TGTGCCAGCAGAAAGCCGGGACAGGGGTTAATTTACTCTGGAAACACCATATATTTT
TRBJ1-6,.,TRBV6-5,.,CASSYSIRGGSPLHF,TGTGCCAGCAGTTACTCGATCCGGGGGGGTTCACCCCTCCACTTT
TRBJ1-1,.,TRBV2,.,CASSHGQGPTEAFF,TGTGCCAGCAGTCACGGCCAGGGGCCCACTGAAGCTTTCTTT
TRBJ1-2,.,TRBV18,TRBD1,CASSPRQGDYGYTF,TGTGCCAGCTCCCCCCGACAGGGCGACTATGGCTACACCTTC
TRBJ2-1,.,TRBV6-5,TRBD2,CASSYLSGGAHEQFF,TGTGCCAGCAGTTACTTGAGCGGGGGGGCGCATGAGCAGTTCTTC
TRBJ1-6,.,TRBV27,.,CASSLWSSYNSPLHF,TGTGCCAGCAGTTTGTGGAGCTCCTATAATTCACCCCTCCACTTT
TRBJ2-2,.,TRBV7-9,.,CASSLSAGARGTGELFF,TGTGCCAGCAGCTTATCGGCGGGGGCTCGTGGCACCGGGGAGCTGTTTTTT
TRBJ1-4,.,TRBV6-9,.,CATKETACNEKLFF,TGTGCCACCAAGGAGACAGCATGTAATGAAAAACTGTTTTTT
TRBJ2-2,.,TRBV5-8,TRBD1,CASSGRGRGRTPNTGELFF,TGTGCCAGCAGCGGGCGGGGCAGGGGGCGTACCCCGAACACCGGGGAGCTGTTTTTT
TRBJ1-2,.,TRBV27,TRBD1,CASSAGTGSGYTF,TGTGCCAGCAGTGCAGGGACAGGCAGTGGCTACACCTTC
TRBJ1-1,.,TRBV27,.,CASSYSGGEAFF,TGTGCCAGCAGTTATTCGGGAGGGGAAGCTTTCTTT
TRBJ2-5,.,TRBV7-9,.,CASGPGNQETQYF,TGTGCCAGCGGCCCGGGAAACCAAGAGACCCAGTACTTC
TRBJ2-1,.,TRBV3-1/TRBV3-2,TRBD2,CASSRGLAGGNEQFF,TGTGCCAGCAGCCGGGGACTAGCGGGGGGTAATGAGCAGTTCTTC
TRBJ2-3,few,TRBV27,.,CASSLSGDTQDTQYF,TGTGCCAGCAGTTTATCCGGGGACACACAAGATACGCAGTATTTT
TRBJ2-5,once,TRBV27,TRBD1,CASSSRDRGLETQYF,TGTGCCAGCAGTTCCCGGGACAGGGGGCTGGAGACCCAGTACTTC
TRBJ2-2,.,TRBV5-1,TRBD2,CASIGTSGPNTGELFF,TGCGCCAGCATCGGGACTAGCGGGCCGAACACCGGGGAGCTGTTTTTT
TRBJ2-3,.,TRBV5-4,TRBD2,CASSSGLAGRGTDTQYF,TGTGCCAGCAGCTCGGGACTAGCGGGGAGGGGGACAGATACGCAGTATTTT